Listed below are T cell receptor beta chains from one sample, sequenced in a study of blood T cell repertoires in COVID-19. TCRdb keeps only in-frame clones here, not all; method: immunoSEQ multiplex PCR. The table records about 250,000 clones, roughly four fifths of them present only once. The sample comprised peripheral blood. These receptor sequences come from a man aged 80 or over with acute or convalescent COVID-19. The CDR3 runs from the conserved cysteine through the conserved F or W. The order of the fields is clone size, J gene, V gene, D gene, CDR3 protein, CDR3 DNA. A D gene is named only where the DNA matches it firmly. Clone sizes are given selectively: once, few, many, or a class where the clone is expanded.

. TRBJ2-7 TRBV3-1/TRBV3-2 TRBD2 CASSQGGPFSTSGREQYF TGTGCCAGCAGCCAAGGTGGACCTTTCTCGACTAGCGGGAGGGAGCAGTACTTC
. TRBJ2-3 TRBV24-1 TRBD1 CATSDQSGQGRDTQYF TGTGCCACCAGTGATCAATCTGGACAGGGCCGGGATACGCAGTATTTT
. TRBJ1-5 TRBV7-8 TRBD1 CASSLRQGQGNRNQPQHF TGTGCCAGCAGCCTCCGACAGGGTCAGGGTAATCGCAATCAGCCCCAGCATTTT
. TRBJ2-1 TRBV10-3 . CAITTGDISRNEQFF TGTGCCATCACCACCGGAGATATCTCTAGGAATGAGCAGTTCTTC
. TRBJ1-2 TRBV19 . CASAAGNYGYTF TGTGCCAGCGCGGCGGGGAACTATGGCTACACCTTC
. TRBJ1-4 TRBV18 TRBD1 CASSPTGDVNEKLFF TGTGCCAGCTCACCGACAGGGGACGTCAATGAAAAACTGTTTTTT
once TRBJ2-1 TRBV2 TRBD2 CASSSSGDSYNEQFF TGTGCCAGCAGCTCGAGCGGGGACTCCTACAATGAGCAGTTCTTC
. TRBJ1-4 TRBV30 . CAWSADRGEKLFF TGTGCCTGGAGCGCTGACAGAGGTGAAAAACTGTTTTTT
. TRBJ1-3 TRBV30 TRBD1 CAGTGPSGNTIYF TGTGCCGGGACAGGTCCCTCTGGAAACACCATATATTTT
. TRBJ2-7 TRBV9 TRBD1 CASSYGQGEVYEQYF TGTGCCAGCAGTTACGGACAGGGGGAGGTCTACGAGCAGTACTTC
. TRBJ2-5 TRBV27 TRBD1 CASSLRTGEKETQYF TGTGCCAGCAGTTTAAGGACAGGGGAAAAAGAGACCCAGTACTTC
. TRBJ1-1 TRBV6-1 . CASSESLMNTEAFF TGTGCCAGCAGTGAATCACTGATGAACACTGAAGCTTTCTTT
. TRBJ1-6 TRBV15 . CATSRGQANNSPLHF TGTGCCACCAGCAGAGGACAGGCCAATAATTCACCCCTCCACTTT
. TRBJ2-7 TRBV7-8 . CASSPEVGRQYF TGTGCCAGCAGCCCGGAGGTAGGGCGGCAGTACTTC
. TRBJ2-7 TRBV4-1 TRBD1 CASSRRDRGVYEQYF TGCGCCAGCAGCCGCCGGGACAGGGGGGTTTACGAGCAGTACTTC
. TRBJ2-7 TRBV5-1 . CASSLGITAPAYEQYF TGCGCCAGCAGCTTGGGGATAACAGCCCCGGCCTACGAGCAGTACTTC
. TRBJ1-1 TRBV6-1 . CASSEGQMNTEAFF TGTGCCAGCAGTGAAGGACAGATGAACACTGAAGCTTTCTTT
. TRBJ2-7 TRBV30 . CAWSKGTGTPEQYF TGTGCCTGGAGTAAGGGGACCGGGACACCCGAGCAGTACTTC
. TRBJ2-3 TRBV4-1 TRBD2 CASSQGLAGGQDTQYF TGCGCCAGCAGCCAGGGACTAGCGGGGGGGCAGGATACGCAGTATTTT
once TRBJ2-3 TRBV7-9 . CASSRGYTTDTQYF TGTGCCAGCAGCCGCGGGTACACCACAGATACGCAGTATTTT
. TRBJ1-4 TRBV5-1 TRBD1 CASSSGGPNEKLFF TGCGCCAGCAGCTCAGGGGGCCCTAATGAAAAACTGTTTTTT
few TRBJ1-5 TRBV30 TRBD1 CAWSNGPGQGNQPQHF TGTGCCTGGAGCAATGGCCCCGGACAGGGGAATCAGCCCCAGCATTTT
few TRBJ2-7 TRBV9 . CASNLSGTNAYEQYF TGTGCCAGCAACCTTTCCGGGACAAATGCCTACGAGCAGTACTTC
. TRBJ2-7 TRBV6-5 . CASKDSYEQYF TGTGCCAGCAAAGACAGCTACGAGCAGTACTTC
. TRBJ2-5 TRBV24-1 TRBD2 CATSEGRGGSVLLSETQYF TGTGCCACCAGTGAGGGTCGGGGCGGGAGCGTTCTATTATCGGAGACCCAGTACTTC
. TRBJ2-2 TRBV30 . CAWNGGQGGTGELFF TGTGCCTGGAATGGAGGGCAGGGAGGCACCGGGGAGCTGTTTTTT
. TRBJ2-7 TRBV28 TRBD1 CASSLPPWTGSSYEQYF TGTGCCAGCAGTTTACCGCCTTGGACAGGGAGCTCCTACGAGCAGTACTTC
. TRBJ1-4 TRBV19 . CASGTKAVRTVKLFF TGTGCCAGTGGCACGAAGGCTGTCCGAACAGTAAAACTGTTTTTT
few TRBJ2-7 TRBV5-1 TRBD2 CASSLGGLAGGPSYEQYF TGCGCCAGCAGCTTGGGGGGACTAGCGGGAGGGCCCTCCTACGAGCAGTACTTC
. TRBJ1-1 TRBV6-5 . CASTGMNTEAFF TGTGCCAGCACAGGTATGAACACTGAAGCTTTCTTT
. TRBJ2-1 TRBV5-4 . CASSSGREQFF TGTGCCAGCAGCTCAGGGAGGGAGCAGTTCTTC
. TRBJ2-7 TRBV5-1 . CASSSGQATWQYF TGCGCCAGCAGCTCTGGCCAGGCTACGTGGCAGTACTTC
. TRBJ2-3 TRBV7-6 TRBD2 CASSLRPGGGSTDTQYF TGTGCCAGCAGCTTACGGCCGGGCGGGGGGAGCACAGATACGCAGTATTTT
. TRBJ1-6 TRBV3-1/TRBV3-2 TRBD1 CASSRGAGGGSPLHF TGTGCCAGCAGCCGCGGGGCAGGGGGCGGGTCACCCCTCCACTTT
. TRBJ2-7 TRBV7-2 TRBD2 CATGRGASYEQYF TGTGCCACAGGGCGGGGGGCATCCTACGAGCAGTACTTC
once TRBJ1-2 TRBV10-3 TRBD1 CAIAGTGGADYGYTF TGTGCCATCGCCGGGACAGGGGGCGCTGACTATGGCTACACCTTC
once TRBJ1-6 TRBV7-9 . CASSLVGGNSPLHF TGTGCCAGCAGCTTAGTCGGGGGTAATTCACCCCTCCACTTT
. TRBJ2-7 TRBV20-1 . CSASRGYGGPPYEQYF TGCAGTGCTAGTAGGGGATACGGGGGACCTCCCTACGAGCAGTACTTC
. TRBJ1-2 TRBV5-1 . CASGLVEKSNYGYTF TGCGCCAGCGGATTAGTGGAGAAATCCAACTATGGCTACACCTTC
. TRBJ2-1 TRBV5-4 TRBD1 CASSLGTGENEQFF TGTGCCAGCAGCTTGGGGACAGGGGAGAATGAGCAGTTCTTC
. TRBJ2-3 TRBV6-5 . CASCRPGTSDTQYF TGTGCCAGCTGCCGCCCGGGAACGTCCGATACGCAGTATTTT
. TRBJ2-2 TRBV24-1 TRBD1 CATSARAGTGGVSGELFF TGTGCCACCAGTGCCCGAGCCGGGACAGGGGGCGTATCCGGGGAGCTGTTTTTT
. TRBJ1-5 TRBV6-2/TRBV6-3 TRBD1 CASSPLFGQGAYSNQPQHF TGTGCCAGCAGCCCCCTCTTTGGTCAGGGGGCTTATAGCAATCAGCCCCAGCATTTT
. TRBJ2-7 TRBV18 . CASSPASRNDEQYF TGTGCCAGCTCACCAGCTAGCCGTAATGACGAGCAGTACTTC